This is a list of T cell receptor beta chains from one sample in a study of molecular identifiers for immune sequencing clone quantification. TCRdb re-derived calls from the PCR reads in MiXCR, one entry per CDR3 protein. In the table there are about 640,000 distinct CDR3 sequences, 15% to 20% of which are singletons. Sample: naive CD8+ T cells from blood, with Jurkat cell RNA spiked in. The origin of the receptors is a human donor in good health. Some libraries in this study had Jurkat cell RNA spiked in. Each CDR3 is given with its conserved first and last residue. Fields, in order: V gene, J gene, CDR3 length, CDR3 protein.

TRBV10-3	TRBJ1-5	16	CAISESGQVGNQPQHF
TRBV28	TRBJ2-7	15	CASTPHGRNAAEQYF
TRBV5-4	TRBJ2-2	16	CASSAGLTTNTGELFF
TRBV28	TRBJ2-7	12	CASALSSYEQYF
TRBV28	TRBJ2-2	16	CASGSRLAGNTGELFF
TRBV20-1	TRBJ1-1	17	CSARDSSGGYLNTEAFF
TRBV4-1	TRBJ1-5	15	CASSPREAGNQPQHF
TRBV30	TRBJ2-7	11	CASKGQGGQYF
TRBV6-1	TRBJ2-1	15	CASSSSRSSYNEQFF
TRBV6-5	TRBJ1-1	15	CASTFSSSSGTEAFF
TRBV7-9	TRBJ2-3	19	CASSLAVGTSGRPTDTQYF
TRBV4-3	TRBJ1-1	15	CASSQETGFGTEAFF
TRBV5-6	TRBJ1-1	14	CASSGGQQNTEAFF
TRBV7-2	TRBJ2-7	16	CASSTNTGVKIYEQYF
TRBV6-1	TRBJ2-7	16	CASSEAWDGYSYEQYF
TRBV7-9	TRBJ2-1	14	CASSNRERAHEQFF
TRBV19	TRBJ1-5	12	CASMGGSQPQHF
TRBV20-1	TRBJ2-7	14	CSARDTANNYEQHF
TRBV19	TRBJ1-1	12	CATRQGNTEAFF
TRBV30	TRBJ1-4	14	CAWTTVATNEKLFF
TRBV28	TRBJ2-7	15	CASTLTGTGQREQYF
TRBV2	TRBJ2-7	14	CASLRVSSSYEQYF
TRBV7-6	TRBJ2-3	15	CASSLTGGHTDTQYF
TRBV27	TRBJ1-1	13	CASSLGQGTVASF
TRBV20-1	TRBJ2-7	14	CSASSREEGYEQYF
TRBV25-1	TRBJ1-1	11	CASTSGQEAFF
TRBV27	TRBJ2-3	16	CASSESLAGTTDTQYF
TRBV7-9	TRBJ2-5	15	CASSSLDSGTETQYF
TRBV4-3	TRBJ2-7	14	CASSQESGAYEQYF
TRBV4-3	TRBJ2-2	15	CASRWTGGNTGELFF
TRBV20-1	TRBJ1-1	13	CSAEGQGGTEAFF
TRBV6-2/TRBV6-3	TRBJ2-1	17	CASYEGDRDTSGNEQFF
TRBV9	TRBJ2-2	11	CASSAAGELFF
TRBV27	TRBJ1-3	15	CASSLSQGNSDTIYF
TRBV5-1	TRBJ1-1	16	CASSSRLDGQNTEAFF
TRBV3-1	TRBJ2-3	15	CASSDPAGSTDTQYF
TRBV11-2	TRBJ2-3	12	CASSSHTDTQYF
TRBV12-3/TRBV12-4	TRBJ1-1	12	CASRRGGTDAFF
TRBV20-1	TRBJ2-3	14	CSARGHRGSVAQYF
TRBV9	TRBJ2-2	16	CASSVALAGDTGELFF
TRBV20-1	TRBJ2-3	17	CSAPLAETSGATDTQYF
TRBV7-2	TRBJ2-1	15	CASRTDLSSHNEQFF
TRBV6-5	TRBJ2-1	12	CASSNLYNEQFF
TRBV19	TRBJ1-5	15	CASSTWVTQNQPQHF
TRBV19	TRBJ2-3	14	CASSIQGVADTQYF
TRBV29-1	TRBJ2-7	14	CSVEVGMGTDEQYF
TRBV10-2	TRBJ1-5	14	CASSEHRGAQPQHF
TRBV29-1	TRBJ1-1	13	CSVTGAMNTEAFF
TRBV7-9	TRBJ2-1	16	CASSLGASGHYNEQFF
TRBV4-1	TRBJ2-3	16	CASSGVVRGSTDTQYF
TRBV3-1	TRBJ2-2	18	CASSQPTSGKGNTGELFF
TRBV7-9	TRBJ1-3	17	CASSSPTPGLSGNTIYF